The clone carrying this T cell receptor (beta chain) was picked up a small number of times. These data come from a study of beta chain features in type 1 diabetes. This CDR3 region has 13 residues. Germline V gene lookup returns CDR1 LNHDA and CDR2 SQIVND (reference sequence). The V and J ends lost 11 bases and 3 bases respectively, with 15 bases between them. The sequenced template was cDNA made from the entire isolated RNA. The table came from immunoSEQ multiplex PCR; TCRdb's copy has only in-frame clones and leaves some out. The sample contains 850,000 to 900,000 clones, roughly a sixth of which appear only once.

Sequencing used naive CD4+ T cells from blood. The origin of this receptor is a woman between 18 and 29 years old in good health. The chain has TRBV19 and TRBJ2-3, with D perhaps TRBD1 (5 bases). As DNA, the CDR3 is TGTGCCTCAGTTTACGCAGGGACAGATACGCAGTATTTT. Translated: CASVYAGTDTQYF. Together with reference TRBV19 and TRBJ2-3, the CDR3 gives the full variable domain: DGGITQSPKYLFRKEGQNVTLSCEQNLNHDAMYWYRQDPGQGLRLIYYSQIVNDFQKGDIAEGYSVSREKKESFPLTVTSAQKNPTAFYLCASVYAGTDTQYFGPGTRLTVL.